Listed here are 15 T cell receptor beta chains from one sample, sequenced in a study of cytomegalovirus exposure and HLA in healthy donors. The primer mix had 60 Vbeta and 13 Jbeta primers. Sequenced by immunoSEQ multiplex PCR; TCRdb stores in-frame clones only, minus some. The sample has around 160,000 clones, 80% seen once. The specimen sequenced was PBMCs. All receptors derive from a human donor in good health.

The CDR3 region is CASSLTGQEGYTF. The CDR3 DNA reads as TGTGCCAGCAGTTTAACAGGGCAGGAAGGCTACACCTTC. The genes are TRBV27 and TRBJ1-2; a weak D match, TRBD1 (6 bases). This CDR3 spans 13 amino acids. The V end lost 2 bases, the J end lost 8 bases, and 12 bases lay between the germline ends. Germline V gene sequence: CDR1 MNHEY, CDR2 SMNVEV (reference sequence).

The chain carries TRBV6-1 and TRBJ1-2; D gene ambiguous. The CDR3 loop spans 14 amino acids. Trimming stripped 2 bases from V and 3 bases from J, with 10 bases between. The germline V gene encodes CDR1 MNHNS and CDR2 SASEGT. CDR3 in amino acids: CASSETANHYGYTF. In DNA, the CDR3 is TGTGCCAGCAGTGAAACAGCAAATCACTATGGCTACACCTTC.

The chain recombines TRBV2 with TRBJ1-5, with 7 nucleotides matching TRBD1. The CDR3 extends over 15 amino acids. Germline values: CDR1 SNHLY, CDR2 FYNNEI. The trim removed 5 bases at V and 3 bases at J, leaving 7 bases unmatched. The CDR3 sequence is CASSMGQTLNQPQHF. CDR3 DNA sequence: TGTGCCAGCAGTATGGGACAGACACTCAATCAGCCCCAGCATTTT. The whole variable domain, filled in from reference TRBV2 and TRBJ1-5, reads EPEVTQTPSHQVTQMGQEVILRCVPISNHLYFYWYRQILGQKVEFLVSFYNNEISEKSEIFDDQFSVERPDGSNFTLKIRSTKLEDSAMYFCASSMGQTLNQPQHFGDGTRLSIL.

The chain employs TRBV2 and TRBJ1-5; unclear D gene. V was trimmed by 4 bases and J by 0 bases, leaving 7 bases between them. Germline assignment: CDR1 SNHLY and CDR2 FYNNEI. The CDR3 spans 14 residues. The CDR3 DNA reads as TGTGCCAGCAGTGGACAATATAGCAATCAGCCCCAGCATTTT. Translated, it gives CASSGQYSNQPQHF. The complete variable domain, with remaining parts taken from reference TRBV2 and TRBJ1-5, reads EPEVTQTPSHQVTQMGQEVILRCVPISNHLYFYWYRQILGQKVEFLVSFYNNEISEKSEIFDDQFSVERPDGSNFTLKIRSTKLEDSAMYFCASSGQYSNQPQHFGDGTRLSIL.

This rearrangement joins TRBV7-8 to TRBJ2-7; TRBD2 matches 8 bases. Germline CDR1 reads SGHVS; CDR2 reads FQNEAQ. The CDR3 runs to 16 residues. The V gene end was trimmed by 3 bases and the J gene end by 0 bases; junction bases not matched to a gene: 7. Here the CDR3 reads CASSLVAGTNSYEQYF. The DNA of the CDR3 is TGTGCCAGCAGCTTGGTAGCGGGGACCAACTCCTACGAGCAGTACTTC.

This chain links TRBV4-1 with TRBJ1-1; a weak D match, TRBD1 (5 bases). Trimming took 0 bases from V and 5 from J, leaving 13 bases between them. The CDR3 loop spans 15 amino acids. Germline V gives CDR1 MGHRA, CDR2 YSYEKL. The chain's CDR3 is CASSQDLTGGTEAFF. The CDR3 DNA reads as TGCGCCAGCAGCCAAGATTTAACAGGAGGGACTGAAGCTTTCTTT.

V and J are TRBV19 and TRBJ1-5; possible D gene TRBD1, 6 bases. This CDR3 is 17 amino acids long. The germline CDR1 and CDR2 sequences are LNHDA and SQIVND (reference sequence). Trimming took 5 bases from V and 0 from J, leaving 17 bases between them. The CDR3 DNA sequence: TGTGCCAGTAGTCGGATCACAGGGTCGTATAGCAATCAGCCCCAGCATTTT. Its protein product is CASSRITGSYSNQPQHF. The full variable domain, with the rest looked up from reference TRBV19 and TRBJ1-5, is DGGITQSPKYLFRKEGQNVTLSCEQNLNHDAMYWYRQDPGQGLRLIYYSQIVNDFQKGDIAEGYSVSREKKESFPLTVTSAQKNPTAFYLCASSRITGSYSNQPQHFGDGTRLSIL.

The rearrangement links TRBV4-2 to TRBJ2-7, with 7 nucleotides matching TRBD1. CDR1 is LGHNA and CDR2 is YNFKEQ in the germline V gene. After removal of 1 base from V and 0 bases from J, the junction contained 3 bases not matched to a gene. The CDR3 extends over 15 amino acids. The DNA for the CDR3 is TGTGCCAGCAGCCAAGCGACAGGGACCTCCTACGAGCAGTACTTC. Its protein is CASSQATGTSYEQYF.

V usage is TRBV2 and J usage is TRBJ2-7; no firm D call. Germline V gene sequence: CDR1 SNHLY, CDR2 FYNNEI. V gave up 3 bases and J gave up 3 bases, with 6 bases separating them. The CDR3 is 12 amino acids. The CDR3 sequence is CASSDQFYEQYF. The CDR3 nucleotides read TGTGCCAGCAGTGATCAGTTCTACGAGCAGTACTTC. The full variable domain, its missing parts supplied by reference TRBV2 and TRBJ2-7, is EPEVTQTPSHQVTQMGQEVILRCVPISNHLYFYWYRQILGQKVEFLVSFYNNEISEKSEIFDDQFSVERPDGSNFTLKIRSTKLEDSAMYFCASSDQFYEQYFGPGTRLTVT.

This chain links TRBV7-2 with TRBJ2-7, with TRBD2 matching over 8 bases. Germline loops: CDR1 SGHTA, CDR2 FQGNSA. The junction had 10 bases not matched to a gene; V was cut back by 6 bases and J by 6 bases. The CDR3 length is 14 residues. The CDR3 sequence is CASSTGLGLLEQYF. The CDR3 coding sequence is TGTGCCAGCAGTACGGGACTAGGGCTCCTCGAGCAGTACTTC. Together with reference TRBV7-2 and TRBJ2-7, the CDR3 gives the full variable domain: GAGVSQSPSNKVTEKGKDVELRCDPISGHTALYWYRQSLGQGLEFLIYFQGNSAPDKSGLPSDRFSAERTGGSVSTLTIQRTQQEDSAVYLCASSTGLGLLEQYFGPGTRLTVT.

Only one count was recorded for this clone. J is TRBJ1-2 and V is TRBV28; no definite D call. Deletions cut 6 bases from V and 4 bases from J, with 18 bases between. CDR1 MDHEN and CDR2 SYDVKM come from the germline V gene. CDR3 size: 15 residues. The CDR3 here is CASSLLLGRGYGYTF. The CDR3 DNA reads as TGTGCCAGCAGCCTGCTCCTAGGACGGGGCTATGGCTACACCTTC.

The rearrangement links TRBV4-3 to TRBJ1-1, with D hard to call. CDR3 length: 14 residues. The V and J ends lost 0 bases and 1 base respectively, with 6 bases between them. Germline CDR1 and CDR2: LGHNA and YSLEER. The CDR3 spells CASSQDSGNTEAFF. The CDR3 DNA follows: TGCGCCAGCAGCCAAGATTCGGGGAACACTGAAGCTTTCTTT.

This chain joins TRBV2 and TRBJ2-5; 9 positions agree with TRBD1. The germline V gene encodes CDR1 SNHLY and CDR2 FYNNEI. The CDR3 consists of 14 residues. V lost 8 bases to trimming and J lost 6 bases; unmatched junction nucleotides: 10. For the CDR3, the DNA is TGTGCCAGCCATGAGGACAGGGGTGGACAGACCCAGTACTTC. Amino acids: CASHEDRGGQTQYF.

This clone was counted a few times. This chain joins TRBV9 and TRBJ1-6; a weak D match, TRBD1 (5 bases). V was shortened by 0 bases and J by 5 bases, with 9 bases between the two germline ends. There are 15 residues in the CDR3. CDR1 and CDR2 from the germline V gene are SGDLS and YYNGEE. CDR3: CASSVGTTNNSPLHF. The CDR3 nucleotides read TGTGCCAGCAGCGTAGGGACAACTAATAATTCACCCCTCCACTTT.

This CDR3 reads CASSVDRGLGLETQYF. For the CDR3, the DNA is TGTGCCAGCAGCGTCGACAGGGGGCTAGGGTTAGAGACCCAGTACTTC. V gene TRBV13 combines with J gene TRBJ2-5, with TRBD1 matching over 10 bases. The CDR3 spans 16 residues. V shed 5 bases and J 4 bases; nucleotides not matched to a gene: 10. Germline V lookup: CDR1 PRHDT, CDR2 FYEKMQ (reference sequence).